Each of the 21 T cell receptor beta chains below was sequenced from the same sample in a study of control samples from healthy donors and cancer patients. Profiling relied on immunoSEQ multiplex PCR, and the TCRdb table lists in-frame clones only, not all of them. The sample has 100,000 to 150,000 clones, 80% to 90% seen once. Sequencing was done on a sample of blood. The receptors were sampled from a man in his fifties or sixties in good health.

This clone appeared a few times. This CDR3 reads CASSPTGYTEAFF. CDR3 coding DNA: TGTGCCAGCAGCCCAACAGGGTACACTGAAGCTTTCTTT. The chain joins TRBV27 to TRBJ1-1; possibly TRBD1 for D (6 bases). From germline, CDR1 is MNHEY and CDR2 SMNVEV (reference sequence). The ends were cut back, 6 bases at V and 3 bases at J, with 11 bases in the middle. The CDR3 contains 13 residues.

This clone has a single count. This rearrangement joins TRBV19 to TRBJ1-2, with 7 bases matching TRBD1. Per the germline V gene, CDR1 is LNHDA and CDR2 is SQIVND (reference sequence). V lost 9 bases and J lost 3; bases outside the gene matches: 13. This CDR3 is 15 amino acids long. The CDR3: CASQRIAGQDYGYTF. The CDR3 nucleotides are TGTGCCAGCCAGCGAATAGCAGGACAGGACTATGGCTACACCTTC.

CDR3 coding DNA: TGTGCCAGCAGCCAATGGGGCGGGGGGGCCTACAATGAGCAGTTCTTC. Encoded protein: CASSQWGGGAYNEQFF. V is TRBV16 and J is TRBJ2-1; 9 bases match TRBD2. V dropped 1 base and J dropped 2; count of bases not matched to a gene: 3. Looked up from germline, CDR1 is KGHSY and CDR2 is FQNENV. The CDR3 sequence is 16 residues long.

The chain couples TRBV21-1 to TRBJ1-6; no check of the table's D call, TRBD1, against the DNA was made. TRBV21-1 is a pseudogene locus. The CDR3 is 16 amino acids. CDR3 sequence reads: CASPDNRRPSNSPLHF. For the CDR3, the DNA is TGTGCCAGCCCGGACAACAGGAGACCCTCTAATTCACCCCTCCACTTT.

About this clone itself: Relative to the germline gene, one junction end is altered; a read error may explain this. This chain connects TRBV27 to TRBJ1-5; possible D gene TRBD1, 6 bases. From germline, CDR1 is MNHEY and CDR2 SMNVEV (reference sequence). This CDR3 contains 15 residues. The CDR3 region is CASSPEGGGNEPQHF. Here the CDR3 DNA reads TGTGCCAGCAGTCCGGAGGGGGGAGGCAATGAGCCCCAGCATTTT.

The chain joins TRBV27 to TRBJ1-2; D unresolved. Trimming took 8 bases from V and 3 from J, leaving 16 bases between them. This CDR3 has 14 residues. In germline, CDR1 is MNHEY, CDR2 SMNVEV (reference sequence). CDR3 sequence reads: CASATVDGYYGYTF. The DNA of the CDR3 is TGTGCCAGCGCCACCGTCGACGGATACTATGGCTACACCTTC.

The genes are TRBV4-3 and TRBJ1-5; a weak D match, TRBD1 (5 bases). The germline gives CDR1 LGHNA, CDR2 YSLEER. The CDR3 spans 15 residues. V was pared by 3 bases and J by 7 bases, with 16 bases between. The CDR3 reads CASSQIGGELQPQHF. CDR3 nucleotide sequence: TGCGCCAGCAGCCAGATTGGGGGGGAGTTACAGCCCCAGCATTTT.

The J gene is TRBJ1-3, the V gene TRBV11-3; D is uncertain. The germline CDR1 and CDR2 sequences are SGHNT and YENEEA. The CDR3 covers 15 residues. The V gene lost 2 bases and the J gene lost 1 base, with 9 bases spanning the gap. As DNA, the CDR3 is TGTGCCAGCAGCTTACAAAGGGTATCTGGAAACACCATATATTTT. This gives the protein CASSLQRVSGNTIYF.

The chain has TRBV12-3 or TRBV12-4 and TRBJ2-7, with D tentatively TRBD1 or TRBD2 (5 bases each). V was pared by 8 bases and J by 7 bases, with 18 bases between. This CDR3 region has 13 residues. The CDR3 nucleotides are TGTGCCAGCGGTAGACGGGATGGGGGTGAGCAGTACTTC. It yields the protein CASGRRDGGEQYF.

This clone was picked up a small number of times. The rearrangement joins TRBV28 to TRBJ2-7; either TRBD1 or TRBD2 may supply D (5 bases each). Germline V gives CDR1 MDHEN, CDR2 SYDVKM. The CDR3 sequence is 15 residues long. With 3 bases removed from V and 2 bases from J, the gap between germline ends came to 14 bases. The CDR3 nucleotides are TGTGCCAGCAGTTTTCGGGGCTTAGGGACCTACGAGCAGTACTTC. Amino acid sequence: CASSFRGLGTYEQYF. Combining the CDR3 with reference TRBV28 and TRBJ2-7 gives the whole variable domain DVKVTQSSRYLVKRTGEKVFLECVQDMDHENMFWYRQDPGLGLRLIYFSYDVKMKEKGDIPEGYSVSREKKERFSLILESASTNQTSMYLCASSFRGLGTYEQYFGPGTRLTVT.

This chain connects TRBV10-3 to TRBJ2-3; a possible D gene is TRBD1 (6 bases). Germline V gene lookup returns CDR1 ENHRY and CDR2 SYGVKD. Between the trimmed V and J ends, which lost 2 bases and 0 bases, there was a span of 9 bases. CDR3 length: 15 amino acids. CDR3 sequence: CAISERQVSTDTQYF. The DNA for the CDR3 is TGTGCCATCAGTGAGAGACAGGTTAGCACAGATACGCAGTATTTT.

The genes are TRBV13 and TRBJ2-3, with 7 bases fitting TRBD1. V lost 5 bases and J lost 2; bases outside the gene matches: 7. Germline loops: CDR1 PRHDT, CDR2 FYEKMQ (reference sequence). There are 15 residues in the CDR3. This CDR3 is CASSPPGQITDTQYF. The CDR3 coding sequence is TGTGCCAGCAGCCCCCCGGGACAGATCACAGATACGCAGTATTTT.

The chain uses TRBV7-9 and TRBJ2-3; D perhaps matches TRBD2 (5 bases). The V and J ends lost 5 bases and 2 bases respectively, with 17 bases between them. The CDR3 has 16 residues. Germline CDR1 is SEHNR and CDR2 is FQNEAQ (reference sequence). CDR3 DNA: TGTGCCAGCAGCCACTACCCTGGCCGGGACACAGATACGCAGTATTTT. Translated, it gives CASSHYPGRDTDTQYF.

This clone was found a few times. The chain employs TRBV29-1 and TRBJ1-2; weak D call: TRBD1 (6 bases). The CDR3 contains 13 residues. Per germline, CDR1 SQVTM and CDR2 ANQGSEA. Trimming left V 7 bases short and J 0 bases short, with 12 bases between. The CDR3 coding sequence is TGCAGCGCGGGGGCAGGAGCTAACTATGGCTACACCTTC. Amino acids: CSAGAGANYGYTF.

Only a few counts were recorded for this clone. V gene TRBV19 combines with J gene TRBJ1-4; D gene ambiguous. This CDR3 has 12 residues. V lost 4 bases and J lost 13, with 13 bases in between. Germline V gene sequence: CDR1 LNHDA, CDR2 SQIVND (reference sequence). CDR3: CASSNTRERLFF. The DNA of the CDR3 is TGTGCCAGTAGTAACACAAGAGAACGACTGTTTTTT.

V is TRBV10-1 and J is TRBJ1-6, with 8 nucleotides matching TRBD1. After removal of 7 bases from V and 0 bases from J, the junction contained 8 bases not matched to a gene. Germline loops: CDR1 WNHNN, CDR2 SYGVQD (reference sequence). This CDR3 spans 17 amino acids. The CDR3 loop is CASTDRETLSYNSPLHF. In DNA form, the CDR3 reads TGCGCCAGCACGGACAGGGAAACTCTCTCCTATAATTCACCCCTCCACTTT.

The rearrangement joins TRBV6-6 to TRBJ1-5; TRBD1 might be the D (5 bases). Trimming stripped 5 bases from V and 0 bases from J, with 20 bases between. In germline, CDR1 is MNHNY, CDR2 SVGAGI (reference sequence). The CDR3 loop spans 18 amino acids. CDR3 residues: CASSLPLVGEYSNQPQHF. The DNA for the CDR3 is TGTGCCAGCAGTCTCCCCCTGGTGGGGGAATATAGCAATCAGCCCCAGCATTTT.

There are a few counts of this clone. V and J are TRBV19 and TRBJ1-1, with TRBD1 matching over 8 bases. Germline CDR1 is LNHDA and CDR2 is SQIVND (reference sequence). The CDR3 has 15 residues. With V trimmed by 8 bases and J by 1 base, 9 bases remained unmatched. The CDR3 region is CASFTQGGKNTEAFF. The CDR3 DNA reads TGTGCCAGTTTTACACAGGGGGGGAAGAACACTGAAGCTTTCTTT.

In DNA form, the CDR3 reads TGCGCCAGCAGCTTGGTGGCAGGGGAGGGAGATACGCAGTATTTT. It yields the protein CASSLVAGEGDTQYF. The gene calls are TRBV5-1 and TRBJ2-3; D is possibly TRBD2 (7 bases). V gave up 0 bases and J gave up 5 bases, with 13 bases separating them. The CDR3 sequence is 15 residues long. Germline lookup yields CDR1 SGHRS and CDR2 YFSETQ. Full variable domain (rest looked up from reference TRBV5-1 and TRBJ2-3): KAGVTQTPRYLIKTRGQQVTLSCSPISGHRSVSWYQQTPGQGLQFLFEYFSETQRNKGNFPGRFSGRQFSNSRSEMNVSTLELGDSALYLCASSLVAGEGDTQYFGPGTRLTVL.

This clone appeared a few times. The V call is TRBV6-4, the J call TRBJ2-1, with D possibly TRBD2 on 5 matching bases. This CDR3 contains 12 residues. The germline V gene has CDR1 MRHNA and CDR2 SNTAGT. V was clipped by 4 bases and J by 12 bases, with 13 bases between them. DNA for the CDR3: TGTGCCAGCAGTGCGGGCTCGGACTGGCAGTTCTTC. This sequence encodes CASSAGSDWQFF.

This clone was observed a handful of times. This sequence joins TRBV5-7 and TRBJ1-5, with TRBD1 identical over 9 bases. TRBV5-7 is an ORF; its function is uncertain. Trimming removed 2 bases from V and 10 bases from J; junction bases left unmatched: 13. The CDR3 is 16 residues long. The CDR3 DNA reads TGTGCCAGCAGCTTTTACGACAGGGGGGTAGGAGGACCCCAGCATTTT. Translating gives CASSFYDRGVGGPQHF.